This TCR beta chain was documented in a study of blood T cell repertoires in COVID-19. Study-level information: Acute and convalescent COVID-19 specimens originated in the United States, Italy and Spain.

Assay: immunoSEQ multiplex PCR; the TCRdb copy retains only in-frame clones and omits some. The sample yields approximately 160,000 clones, about 84% seen once. The study recruited people aged 18 to 89 years across roughly 25 US areas. Clinical histories supplied by participants themselves formed the basis of cohort assignment. For recovered donors of Cohort 3, there were two negative PCRs, clearance, or symptom resolution. The CDR3 is 15 amino acids. Germline V gene lookup returns CDR1 LNHDA and CDR2 SQIVND (reference sequence). The ends lost 5 bases at V and 2 bases at J; junction bases unmatched: 7.

Sequenced: PBMCs or T cells enriched from blood (not recorded which). This sequence joins TRBV19 and TRBJ1-1; 8 bases are a match to TRBD1. The TCR originated in a man in his forties or fifties who had recovered from COVID-19. CDR3 sequence reads: CASSGPGQVNTEAFF. The CDR3 coding sequence is TGTGCCAGTAGTGGCCCGGGACAGGTTAACACTGAAGCTTTCTTT.